In its sample, the clone carrying this T cell receptor (beta chain) was seen once. This entry is derived from a study of blood T cell repertoires in COVID-19. Overall study context: Spain, Italy and the United States supplied samples that represented acute and convalescent COVID-19. Sources were T cells, B-cell-depleted T cells, or PBMCs; the material itself was cDNA or gDNA.

V trimming: 0 bases; J trimming: 2 bases; junction bases outside the gene matches: 6. The germline V gene encodes CDR1 SNHLY and CDR2 FYNNEI. This CDR3 contains 16 residues. In the original analysis: Reference gene primer amplification gave nucleated cell count estimates. Profiled with immunoSEQ multiplex PCR; TCRdb holds only in-frame clones, not every one. V and J calls plus clone size are reproduced from that table; the DNA served to infer D and trimming. The sample has some 280,000 clones; roughly 89% are singletons. The chain uses TRBV2 and TRBJ1-2, with TRBD1 matching over 7 bases. The clonotype comes from a woman between 25 and 40 years old with active or convalescent COVID-19. The specimen sequenced was peripheral blood. The CDR3 DNA sequence: TGTGCCAGCAGTGAAGCACCCGGACAGGAAAACTATGGCTACACCTTC. Translating it yields CASSEAPGQENYGYTF.